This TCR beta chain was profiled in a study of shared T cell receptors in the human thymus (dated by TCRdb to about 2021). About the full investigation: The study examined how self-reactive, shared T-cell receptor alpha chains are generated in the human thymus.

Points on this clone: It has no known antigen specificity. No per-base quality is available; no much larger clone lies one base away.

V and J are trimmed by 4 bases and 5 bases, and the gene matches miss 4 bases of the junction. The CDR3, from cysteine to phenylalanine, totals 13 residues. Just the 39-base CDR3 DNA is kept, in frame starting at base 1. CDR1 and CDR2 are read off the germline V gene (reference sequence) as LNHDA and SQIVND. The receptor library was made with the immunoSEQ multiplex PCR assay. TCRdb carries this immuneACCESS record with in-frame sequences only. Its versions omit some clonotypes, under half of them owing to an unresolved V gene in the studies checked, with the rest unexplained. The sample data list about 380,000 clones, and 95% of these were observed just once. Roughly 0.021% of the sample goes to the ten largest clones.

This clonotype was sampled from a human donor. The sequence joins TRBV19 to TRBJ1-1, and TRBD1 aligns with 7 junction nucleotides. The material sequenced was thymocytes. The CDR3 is CASSRYRGTEAFF. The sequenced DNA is TGTGCCAGTAGTAGGTACAGGGGTACTGAAGCTTTCTTT.